This T cell receptor beta chain was identified in a study of cytomegalovirus exposure and HLA in healthy donors. In the case of this clone: As yet, its antigen is unknown.

Researchers ran the PCR with 60 Vbeta and 13 Jbeta primers. The authors' processing: In a later analysis, of some 80 million unique beta chains, 9 million to 11 million appeared in at least two donors. Sequencing used immunoSEQ multiplex PCR; TCRdb keeps in-frame clones, though not all of them. V and J calls plus clone size are reproduced from that table; the DNA served to infer D and trimming. The sample consists of over 150,000 clones, around 80% of them appearing once. V gave up 0 bases and J gave up 5 bases, with 19 bases separating them. Per the germline V gene, CDR1 is GTSNPN and CDR2 is SVGIG (reference sequence). CDR3 size: 16 residues. The study, taken as a whole, reports: Owing to their indistinguishability, certain V segments, notably TRBV6-2 and TRBV6-3, were excluded. A later analysis showed TCR association rates differing by HLA locus, peaking at DRB1 and lowest at HLA-C.

The clonotype comes from a woman between 45 and 60 years old in good health and CMV-seropositive. This chain connects TRBV30 to TRBJ2-5; D is possibly TRBD2 (6 bases). The specimen was PBMCs. CDR3 amino acids: CAWSVRAGREWETQYF. CDR3 in DNA: TGTGCCTGGAGTGTTCGGGCCGGGAGAGAGTGGGAGACCCAGTACTTC. Full variable domain (missing parts from reference TRBV30 and TRBJ2-5): SQTIHQWPATLVQPVGSPLSLECTVEGTSNPNLYWYRQAAGRGLQLLFYSVGIGQISSEVPQNLSASRPQDRQFILSSKKLLLSDSGFYLCAWSVRAGREWETQYFGPGTRLLVL.